The 30 T cell receptor beta chains listed next were all sequenced from one sample in a study of T cells in Graves' hyperthyroidism and ophthalmopathy. Amplification targeted TCR beta CDR3 regions from RNA transcripts. Initially, a first-round RT-PCR of the TCR CDR3 employed the HTBI primer set. TCRdb reanalysed the multiplex PCR reads using MiXCR and keeps one entry per CDR3 protein. In the table there are 250,000 or so distinct CDR3 sequences, about 16% of which are singletons. Sequencing used blood. These receptor sequences come from a young woman with Graves' ophthalmopathy.

This clonotype was seen repeatedly, ten times or more. V is TRBV5-1 and J is TRBJ1-1; a possible D gene is TRBD1 (5 bases). V was trimmed by 0 bases and J by 0 bases, leaving 12 bases between them. This CDR3 comprises 16 residues. Germline V gene lookup returns CDR1 SGHRS and CDR2 YFSETQ. The CDR3 nucleotides read TGCGCCAGCAGCTTGGGAGGGGCAGCTCTGAACACTGAAGCTTTCTTT. It specifies CASSLGGAALNTEAFF.

The table lists this clonotype with many counts. V usage is TRBV16 and J usage is TRBJ2-3; 10 bases are a match to TRBD1. Losses at the gene ends were 2 bases for V and 1 base for J; bases not matched to a gene: 6. This CDR3 has 17 residues. Germline CDR1 reads KGHSY; CDR2 reads FQNENV. The CDR3 loop reads CASSQGRTGGRTDTQYF. As DNA, the CDR3 is TGTGCCAGCAGCCAAGGACGGACAGGGGGTCGCACAGATACGCAGTATTTT. The full variable domain, with the rest looked up from reference TRBV16 and TRBJ2-3, is GEEVAQTPKHLVRGEGQKAKLYCAPIKGHSYVFWYQQVLKNEFKFLISFQNENVFDETGMPKERFSAKCLPNSPCSLEIQATKLEDSAVYFCASSQGRTGGRTDTQYFGPGTRLTVL.

In its sample, this clonotype was seen many times. CDR3 sequence: CASSLVLAGYYNEQFF. CDR3 nucleotide sequence: TGTGCCAGCAGCTTGGTACTAGCGGGCTACTACAATGAGCAGTTCTTC. The rearrangement uses TRBV5-5 and TRBJ2-1, with 9 bases lining up with TRBD2. Germline V lookup: CDR1 SGHKS, CDR2 YYEKEE (reference sequence). The CDR3 runs to 16 residues. With V trimmed by 0 bases and J by 3 bases, 4 bases remained unmatched.

This clonotype appeared a few times. The chain is built from TRBV12-3 or TRBV12-4 and TRBJ1-6, with D possibly matching TRBD1 (6 bases). Trimming stripped 5 bases from V and 19 bases from J, with 18 bases between. This CDR3 has 12 amino acids. CDR3: CASSPLRDKPHF. CDR3 in DNA: TGTGCCAGCAGTCCACTCCGGGACAAACCTCACTTT.

This clonotype was found many times. This chain connects TRBV5-4 to TRBJ2-6; D ambiguous. V was cut by 0 bases and J by 1 base, with 14 bases left in between. This CDR3 is built from 18 residues. Germline lookup yields CDR1 SGHNT and CDR2 YYREEE (reference sequence). CDR3 bases: TGTGCCAGCAGCTTGGAGCCGGGTGTGGGGTCTGGGGCCAACGTCCTGACTTTC. Its translation: CASSLEPGVGSGANVLTF.

This clonotype came up many times. CDR3 residues: CASSHGASGETQYF. The CDR3 DNA is TGTGCCAGCAGCCACGGGGCTAGCGGGGAGACCCAGTACTTC. The V and J genes are TRBV7-9 and TRBJ2-5; 8 bases align to TRBD2. J gave up 5 bases and V 5 bases, and 7 bases lay outside the gene matches. The germline CDR1 and CDR2 sequences are SEHNR and FQNEAQ (reference sequence). CDR3 length: 14 residues.

This clonotype was detected ten times or more. V gene TRBV6-2 or TRBV6-3 combines with J gene TRBJ2-1; maybe TRBD2 (6 bases). The germline gives CDR1 MNHEY, CDR2 SVGEGT. Trimming stripped 5 bases from V and 8 bases from J, with 10 bases between. This CDR3 has 12 residues. CDR3 protein: CASSISGYEQFF. CDR3 sequence (DNA): TGTGCCAGCAGTATTAGCGGCTATGAGCAGTTCTTC.

The gene calls are TRBV9 and TRBJ2-3; 9 bases align to TRBD2. Germline CDR1 is SGDLS and CDR2 is YYNGEE. This CDR3 comprises 14 residues. J was trimmed by 6 bases and V by 1 base; bases with no gene match: 3. CDR3 residues: CASSVNSGGDTQYF. The DNA for the CDR3 is TGTGCCAGCAGCGTAAATAGCGGGGGCGATACGCAGTATTTT.

This clonotype was detected only a few times. The genes are TRBV28 and TRBJ1-2; 9 bases match TRBD1. V dropped 2 bases and J dropped 1; count of bases not matched to a gene: 5. The CDR3 length is 16 residues. Germline lookup yields CDR1 MDHEN and CDR2 SYDVKM. CDR3 residues: CASSLGGTGFNYGYTF. CDR3 nucleotide sequence: TGTGCCAGCAGTTTAGGTGGGACAGGGTTTAACTATGGCTACACCTTC.

At least ten counts were recorded for this clonotype. The V gene is TRBV7-3, the J gene TRBJ2-3; a weak D match, TRBD1 (6 bases). Germline CDR1 reads SGHTA; CDR2 reads FQGTGA. Trimming removed 1 base at V and 5 bases at J, with 10 bases between. This CDR3 is 14 amino acids long. The CDR3 sequence: CASSLRGLGDTQYF. In DNA form, the CDR3 reads TGTGCCAGCAGCTTAAGGGGGCTGGGAGATACGCAGTATTTT.

This clonotype was seen repeatedly, ten times or more. The CDR3 sequence is CATTRGVNTEAFF. The CDR3 region has the DNA TGTGCCACCACCAGGGGAGTGAACACTGAAGCTTTCTTT. This chain uses TRBV11-2 with TRBJ1-1, with D possibly matching TRBD1 (6 bases). This CDR3 has 13 amino acids. The V end lost 10 bases, the J end lost 0 bases, and 12 bases lay between the germline ends. Germline CDR1 reads SGHAT; CDR2 reads FQNNGV. Variable domain in full (rest from reference TRBV11-2 and TRBJ1-1): EAGVAQSPRYKIIEKRQSVAFWCNPISGHATLYWYQQILGQGPKLLIQFQNNGVVDDSQLPKDRFSAERLKGVDSTLKIQPAKLEDSAVYLCATTRGVNTEAFFGQGTRLTVV.

The rearrangement uses TRBV9 and TRBJ2-7; D is tentatively TRBD1 or TRBD2 (5 bases each). V lost 0 bases and J lost 2, with 9 bases in between. The germline V gene encodes CDR1 SGDLS and CDR2 YYNGEE. This CDR3 region has 14 residues. The CDR3 DNA reads as TGTGCCAGCAGCGTAGATCTGGGGGCCTACGAGCAGTACTTC. It encodes CASSVDLGAYEQYF.

This clonotype was detected many times. The chain is built from TRBV27 and TRBJ2-7; 7 bases are shared with TRBD1. The germline gives CDR1 MNHEY, CDR2 SMNVEV (reference sequence). The CDR3 contains 13 residues. The junction had 3 bases not matched to a gene; V was cut back by 0 bases and J by 7 bases. The CDR3 DNA sequence: TGTGCCAGCAGTTTATCACAGGGGTTTGAGCAGTACTTC. Protein sequence: CASSLSQGFEQYF.

At least ten counts were recorded for this clonotype. The rearrangement joins TRBV6-1 to TRBJ2-7, with D uncertain. V was cut by 8 bases and J by 2 bases, with 7 bases left in between. The CDR3 loop spans 11 amino acids. CDR1 is MNHNS, CDR2 SASEGT, per germline. In nucleotides, the CDR3 is TGTGCCAGCCGATGGACCTACGAGCAGTACTTC. Protein product: CASRWTYEQYF.

This clonotype was recorded at least ten times. The chain recombines TRBV5-6 with TRBJ2-2, with TRBD1 matching over 8 bases. The CDR3 sequence is 14 residues long. V was clipped by 2 bases and J by 7 bases; unmatched bases: 4. CDR1 SGHDT and CDR2 YYEEEE come from the germline V gene. The CDR3 region has the DNA TGTGCCAGCAGCTTACAGGGGGTTGTCGGGGAGCTGTTTTTT. It codes for CASSLQGVVGELFF. The full variable domain, in which reference TRBV5-6 and TRBJ2-2 provide the parts outside the CDR3, is DAGVTQSPTHLIKTRGQQVTLRCSPKSGHDTVSWYQQALGQGPQFIFQYYEEEERQRGNFPDRFSGHQFPNYSSELNVNALLLGDSALYLCASSLQGVVGELFFGEGSRLTVL.

This clonotype has ten or more counts. V is TRBV4-1 and J is TRBJ1-5; D unclear. V lost 4 bases to trimming and J lost 4 bases, with 11 bases between them. The CDR3 runs to 14 residues. CDR1 and CDR2 from the germline V gene are MGHRA and YSYEKL. The CDR3, as DNA: TGCGCCAGCAGCCTAGACGGTTTTAATCAGCCCCAGCATTTT. It translates to CASSLDGFNQPQHF.

This clonotype was counted ten times or more. The gene calls are TRBV29-1 and TRBJ2-7, with D tentatively TRBD1 (5 bases). CDR1 is SQVTM and CDR2 is ANQGSEA in the germline V gene. CDR3 size: 11 residues. The V end lost 0 bases, the J end lost 6 bases, and 6 bases lay between the germline ends. The DNA for the CDR3 is TGCAGCGTTGAAGAGGGGCTCGAGCAGTACTTC. It specifies CSVEEGLEQYF.

This rearrangement joins TRBV20-1 to TRBJ1-1; a weak D match, TRBD1 (6 bases). In germline, CDR1 is DFQATT, CDR2 SNEGSKA (reference sequence). With 3 bases removed from V and 4 bases from J, the gap between germline ends came to 6 bases. The CDR3 covers 11 residues. CDR3 sequence reads: CSARGATEAFF. In DNA, the CDR3 is TGCAGTGCTAGGGGGGCCACTGAAGCTTTCTTT.

This clonotype was counted ten times or more. The chain combines TRBV27 with TRBJ1-1; possibly TRBD1 for D (5 bases). The V and J ends lost 4 bases and 4 bases respectively, with 10 bases between them. The CDR3 consists of 13 residues. Per germline, CDR1 MNHEY and CDR2 SMNVEV (reference sequence). The CDR3 loop is CASSSGQATEAFF. The CDR3 region has the DNA TGTGCCAGCAGTTCAGGACAAGCCACTGAAGCTTTCTTT.

Points on this clonotype: A much larger clone is a single base away; this may be a read error. The rearrangement joins TRBV9 to TRBJ2-3, with D perhaps matching TRBD1 (5 bases). The CDR3 has 15 amino acids. With 9 bases removed from V and 0 bases from J, the gap between germline ends came to 17 bases. Germline V gene lookup returns CDR1 SGDLS and CDR2 YYNGEE. CDR3 loop: CATAAQGRSTDTQYF. CDR3 DNA sequence: TGTGCCACCGCGGCGCAGGGTCGGAGCACAGATACGCAGTATTTT. Combining the CDR3 with reference TRBV9 and TRBJ2-3 gives the whole variable domain DSGVTQTPKHLITATGQRVTLRCSPRSGDLSVYWYQQSLDQGLQFLIQYYNGEERAKGNILERFSAQQFPDLHSELNLSSLELGDSALYFCATAAQGRSTDTQYFGPGTRLTVL.

This clonotype was recorded at least ten times. The genes are TRBV28 and TRBJ1-4; 7 bases are a match to TRBD1. CDR1 and CDR2 (germline): MDHEN, SYDVKM. The CDR3 has 15 residues. Unmatched junction bases numbered 6, after V lost 4 bases and J lost 4 bases. The CDR3 sequence: CASSSGRGVNEKLFF. The CDR3 bases are TGTGCCAGCAGTTCGGGCAGGGGGGTTAATGAAAAACTGTTTTTT.

The sample holds many counts of this clonotype. The DNA of the CDR3 is TGTGCCAGCAGTTTAATGCGGGGGCTCCAAGAGACCCAGTACTTC. It translates to CASSLMRGLQETQYF. The chain recombines TRBV27 with TRBJ2-5; maybe TRBD2 (7 bases). Between the trimmed V and J ends, which lost 2 bases and 1 base, there was a span of 11 bases. This CDR3 region has 15 residues. CDR1 MNHEY and CDR2 SMNVEV come from the germline V gene (reference sequence).

This clonotype has a count of ten or more. One end of the junction is discordant with germline, which a read error may explain. The chain recombines TRBV7-7 with TRBJ2-3, with a tentative D call TRBD2 (5 bases). This CDR3 has 14 residues. Germline values: CDR1 SSHAT, CDR2 FNYEAQ (reference sequence). The CDR3 DNA reads TGTGCTAGCAGCTTATCCCTAGCCACAGATACGCAGTATTTT. Translated, it gives CASSLSLATDTQYF.

This clonotype was observed a handful of times. The J gene is TRBJ2-1, the V gene TRBV9; 7 bases line up with TRBD2. With V trimmed by 0 bases and J by 5 bases, 8 bases remained unmatched. This CDR3 comprises 16 residues. Germline CDR1 SGDLS, CDR2 YYNGEE. In DNA, the CDR3 is TGTGCCAGCAGCGTAGGTCTCGCGGGAGAGAACAATGAGCAGTTCTTC. Translated, it gives CASSVGLAGENNEQFF.

This clonotype was seen many times. The CDR3, as DNA: TGTGCCAGCAGCTTAGGGAGCCGAGGGTCTGGGGCCAACGTCCTGACTTTC. It translates to CASSLGSRGSGANVLTF. This chain uses TRBV7-8 with TRBJ2-6, with a tentative D call TRBD2 (5 bases). Germline V gene sequence: CDR1 SGHVS, CDR2 FQNEAQ. This CDR3 has 17 residues. With 1 base removed from V and 1 base from J, the gap between germline ends came to 11 bases.

There are many counts of this clonotype. The gene calls are TRBV20-1 and TRBJ1-5; possible D gene TRBD1, 5 bases. Germline V gene lookup returns CDR1 DFQATT and CDR2 SNEGSKA (reference sequence). CDR3 length: 14 amino acids. V was trimmed by 3 bases and J by 2 bases, leaving 11 bases between them. For the CDR3, the DNA is TGCAGTGCTAGTGCAGGGTTCGGCAATCAGCCCCAGCATTTT. Residues: CSASAGFGNQPQHF.

This clonotype has a count of ten or more. This chain links TRBV7-8 with TRBJ2-1, with 14 bases that match TRBD2. The CDR3 runs 15 residues. Looked up from germline, CDR1 is SGHVS and CDR2 is FQNEAQ. Germline trimming cut 4 bases from V and 6 bases from J; bases unmatched to any gene: 2. Written as DNA, the CDR3 is TGTGCCAGCAGCTCGGGACTAGCGGGAGCCAATGAGCAGTTCTTC. This sequence encodes CASSSGLAGANEQFF.

This clonotype occurred a few times. The rearrangement links TRBV6-5 to TRBJ1-2; TRBD1 is a possible D gene (5 bases). CDR1 MNHEY and CDR2 SVGAGI come from the germline V gene. V dropped 0 bases and J dropped 5 bases, with 13 bases sitting between them. CDR3 length equals 15 residues. CDR3 amino acids: CASSYSKLGGYGYTF. The CDR3 coding sequence is TGTGCCAGCAGTTACTCGAAGCTGGGGGGTTATGGCTACACCTTC.

This clonotype was seen many times. This chain uses TRBV10-3 with TRBJ1-2; the D is unclear. The CDR3 is made up of 14 amino acids. V gave up 2 bases and J gave up 6 bases, with 13 bases separating them. The germline CDR1 and CDR2 sequences are ENHRY and SYGVKD. As DNA, the CDR3 is TGTGCCATCAGTGAGAGAGAGGGTTTAGATGGCTACACCTTC. Encoded protein: CAISEREGLDGYTF.

This clonotype was seen at least ten times. J is TRBJ2-5 and V is TRBV7-3; 11 bases match TRBD2. The germline V gene has CDR1 SGHTA and CDR2 FQGTGA. The CDR3 covers 15 residues. The V gene end was trimmed by 5 bases and the J gene end by 5 bases; junction bases not matched to a gene: 7. This chain's CDR3 is CASSPQGLAVETQYF. The CDR3 region has the DNA TGTGCCAGCAGCCCGCAGGGACTAGCGGTTGAGACCCAGTACTTC.